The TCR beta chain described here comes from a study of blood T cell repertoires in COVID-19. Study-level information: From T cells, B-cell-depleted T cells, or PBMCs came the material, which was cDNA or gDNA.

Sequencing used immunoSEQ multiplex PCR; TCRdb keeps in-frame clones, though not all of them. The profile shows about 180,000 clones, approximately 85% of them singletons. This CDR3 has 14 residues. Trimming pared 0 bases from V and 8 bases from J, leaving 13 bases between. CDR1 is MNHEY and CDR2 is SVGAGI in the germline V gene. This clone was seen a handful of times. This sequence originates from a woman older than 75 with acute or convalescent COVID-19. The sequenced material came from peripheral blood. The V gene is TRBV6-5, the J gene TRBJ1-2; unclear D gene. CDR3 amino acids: CASSYSRRFGGYTF. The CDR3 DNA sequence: TGTGCCAGCAGTTACTCCCGGAGGTTTGGGGGCTACACCTTC.